Listed below are T cell receptor beta chains from one sample, sequenced in a study of response to subunit inactivated influenza vaccine. TCRdb analysed the RT-PCR reads with MiXCR anew, one entry per CDR3 protein. Among fewer than 650,000 distinct CDR3 sequences listed, 10% to 15% were seen once. Material: PBMCs from blood, obtained about 40 days after vaccination. These receptors came from a man aged 50 to 60 who received an inactivated influenza vaccine. CDR3s include the opening cysteine and the closing phenylalanine or tryptophan. D genes are given only for firm matches. Clone size, where shown, is once, few, many, or a class for clones that have expanded.

size	D	V	J	CDR3	DNA
.	.	TRBV28	TRBJ1-3	CASSSPSTAPGNTIYF	TGTGCCAGCAGTTCACCTTCGACAGCTCCTGGAAACACCATATATTTT
.	TRBD2	TRBV6-2/TRBV6-3	TRBJ2-1	CASSSMTSKGWSEQFF	TGTGCCAGCAGTTCGATGACTAGCAAGGGGTGGAGTGAGCAGTTCTTC
many	TRBD2	TRBV5-1	TRBJ2-1	CASSQGGRGYNEQFF	TGCGCCAGCAGCCAGGGCGGGAGGGGCTACAATGAGCAGTTCTTC
many	.	TRBV7-2	TRBJ2-7	CASSLTFDMSPYEQYF	TGTGCCAGCAGCTTAACCTTTGACATGTCTCCCTACGAGCAGTACTTC
few	.	TRBV9	TRBJ2-7	CASSVDPGSTYEQYF	TGTGCCAGCAGCGTAGATCCGGGATCCACCTACGAGCAGTACTTC
.	TRBD2	TRBV7-8	TRBJ2-7	CASSLAGGPLTLGYF	TGTGCCAGCAGCTTAGCGGGAGGGCCCCTAACATTGGGGTACTTC
many	.	TRBV6-2/TRBV6-3	TRBJ2-3	CASSDGSAGADTQYF	TGTGCCAGCAGTGACGGGTCGGCAGGAGCAGATACGCAGTATTTT
few	.	TRBV7-2	TRBJ2-2	CASSLLYPGELFF	TGTGCCAGCAGCTTACTATATCCCGGGGAGCTGTTTTTT
many	.	TRBV20-1	TRBJ2-5	CSASDGGQGETQYF	TGCAGTGCTAGCGATGGGGGTCAGGGAGAGACCCAGTACTTC
few	.	TRBV28	TRBJ2-1	CASSSGFSSEQFF	TGTGCCAGCAGTTCGGGATTTTCGAGCGAGCAGTTCTTC
many	.	TRBV9	TRBJ2-7	CASSVAPTGPYYEQYF	TGTGCCAGCAGCGTAGCTCCGACAGGACCGTACTACGAGCAGTACTTC
many	TRBD1	TRBV3-1	TRBJ2-4	CASSHQDRGNIQYF	TGTGCCAGCAGCCACCAGGACAGGGGAAACATTCAGTACTTC
many	.	TRBV10-3	TRBJ1-2	CAISEGGAGTWNTF	TGTGCCATCAGTGAGGGTGGGGCCGGGACCTGGAACACCTTC
many	.	TRBV7-7	TRBJ2-1	CASSSGLGIDNEQFF	TGTGCTAGCAGCTCCGGATTAGGGATAGACAATGAGCAGTTCTTC
many	.	TRBV6-2/TRBV6-3	TRBJ2-2	CASSYTLSNAGELFF	TGTGCCAGCAGTTACACCCTTAGCAACGCCGGGGAGCTGTTTTTT
few	TRBD2	TRBV3-1	TRBJ2-7	CASSLSSGRASEQYF	TGTGCCAGCAGCCTGTCTAGCGGGAGGGCCAGTGAGCAGTACTTC
few	TRBD1	TRBV11-1	TRBJ2-6	CASSPGQGASSGANVLTF	TGTGCCAGCAGCCCTGGACAGGGGGCAAGCTCTGGGGCCAACGTCCTGACTTTC
.	.	TRBV18	TRBJ2-3	CASSLGERTDTQYF	TGTGCCAGCTCACTAGGGGAGAGGACAGATACGCAGTATTTT
many	.	TRBV20-1	TRBJ2-3	CSARVSGTDTQYF	TGCAGTGCTAGAGTAAGCGGAACAGATACGCAGTATTTT
many	TRBD2	TRBV20-1	TRBJ2-5	CSARDVKTSGRAGETQYF	TGCAGTGCTAGAGATGTAAAGACTAGCGGGAGGGCCGGAGAGACCCAGTACTTC
few	.	TRBV7-2	TRBJ2-1	CASSDRVAGTDNEQFF	TGTGCCAGCAGCGACCGGGTGGCAGGGACCGACAATGAGCAGTTCTTC
many	TRBD1	TRBV5-1	TRBJ1-1	CASSLGGGLEAFF	TGCGCCAGCAGCTTAGGAGGGGGCCTTGAAGCTTTCTTT
once	.	TRBV27	TRBJ2-2	CASSLSTQGTGDLFF	TGTGCCAGCAGTTTATCGACCCAGGGGACCGGGGATCTGTTTTTT
.	TRBD1	TRBV12-3/TRBV12-4	TRBJ2-3	CASSGTGGTQYF	TGTGCCAGCAGTGGTACAGGGGGAACGCAGTATTTT
few	.	TRBV5-5	TRBJ1-2	CASSNRAGNYGYTF	TGTGCCAGCAGCAACAGGGCAGGAAACTATGGCTACACCTTC
.	.	TRBV14	TRBJ2-3	CASSQGPPTLRRTDTQYF	TGTGCCAGCAGCCAAGGCCCGCCGACCTTGAGGAGGACAGATACGCAGTATTTT
few	TRBD1	TRBV7-8	TRBJ2-3	CASSPKADRDYDTQYF	TGTGCCAGCAGCCCTAAGGCCGACAGGGATTACGATACGCAGTATTTT
few	.	TRBV6-2/TRBV6-3	TRBJ1-5	CASTSLNPTGTKNQPQHF	TGTGCCAGCACTTCTCTCAACCCGACAGGAACAAAAAATCAGCCCCAGCATTTT
many	TRBD2	TRBV12-3/TRBV12-4	TRBJ2-1	CASRETSEQFF	TGTGCCAGCAGGGAGACTAGCGAGCAGTTCTTC
few	.	TRBV6-4	TRBJ1-5	CASSEGRQLLSNQPQHF	TGTGCCAGCAGTGAGGGACGGCAGCTATTAAGCAATCAGCCCCAGCATTTT